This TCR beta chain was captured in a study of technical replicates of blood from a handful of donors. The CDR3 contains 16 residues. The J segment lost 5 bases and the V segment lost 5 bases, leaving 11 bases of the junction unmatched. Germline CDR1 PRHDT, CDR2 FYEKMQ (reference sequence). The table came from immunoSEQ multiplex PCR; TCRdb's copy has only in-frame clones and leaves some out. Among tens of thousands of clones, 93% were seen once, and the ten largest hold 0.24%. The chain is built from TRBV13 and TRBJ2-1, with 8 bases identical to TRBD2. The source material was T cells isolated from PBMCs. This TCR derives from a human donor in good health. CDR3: CASSPTGTRGHNEQFF. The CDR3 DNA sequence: TGTGCCAGCAGCCCAACCGGGACTAGAGGTCACAATGAGCAGTTCTTC.